A single sample is the source of the 27 T cell receptor beta chains below, sequenced in a study of CD8+ T cells in alopecia areata (dated by TCRdb to 2016 to 2018). The protocol used for the library was the immunoSEQ multiplex PCR assay. RNA was extracted from all samples and reverse transcribed into cDNA as template for TCR sequencing. In its TCRdb copy, this immuneACCESS table keeps in-frame sequences only and misses some clones. Where compared with another copy, unresolved V genes explain less than half of these, and the others have no known cause. This sample holds over 200,000 clones; 50% to 60% were observed only once. The biggest ten clones account for approximately 0.5% of the sample. Interpreted using the paper, the time point label stands for: baseline before oral tofacitinib. This material consisted of CD4+ T cells sorted from blood, taken at week 0. The receptor set was obtained from a human donor with alopecia areata.

This sequence joins TRBV29-1 and TRBJ1-1; D call uncertain. Germline-derived CDR1 and CDR2 are SQVTM and ANQGSEA. V was shortened by 6 bases and J by 5 bases, with 19 bases between the two germline ends. There are 14 residues in the CDR3. Here the CDR3 DNA reads TGCAGCGTCCGTGCTCGGCAGGCAGTGACTGAAGCTTTCTTT. This sequence encodes CSVRARQAVTEAFF. The entire variable domain, with the rest obtained from reference TRBV29-1 and TRBJ1-1, is as follows: SAVISQKPSRDICQRGTSLTIQCQVDSQVTMMFWYRQQPGQSLTLIATANQGSEATYESGFVIDKFPISRPNLTFSTLTVSNMSPEDSSIYLCSVRARQAVTEAFFGQGTRLTVV.

This chain links TRBV2 with TRBJ2-7, with 9 positions matching TRBD1. The CDR3 covers 15 residues. Per germline, CDR1 SNHLY and CDR2 FYNNEI. V lost 4 bases and J lost 0; bases outside the gene matches: 4. CDR3 loop: CASSGDRVGSYEQYF. CDR3 sequence (DNA): TGTGCCAGCAGTGGGGACAGGGTGGGCTCCTACGAGCAGTACTTC.

In this sample, this clone turned up once. The chain carries TRBV30 and TRBJ2-3; no clear D. CDR3 length: 11 residues. Trimming shortened V by 4 bases and J by 4 bases, and 6 bases separated the two germline ends. Germline CDR1 is GTSNPN and CDR2 is SVGIG (reference sequence). CDR3 region: CAWNRADTQYF. CDR3 bases: TGTGCCTGGAATAGGGCAGATACGCAGTATTTT.

This clone came up a few times. The rearrangement links TRBV7-9 to TRBJ2-1; D is unresolved. Germline CDR1 SEHNR, CDR2 FQNEAQ (reference sequence). The CDR3 is 12 amino acids. V was pared by 4 bases and J by 13 bases, with 14 bases between. Written as DNA, the CDR3 is TGTGCCAGCAGCTCCGCCCCGACCCTACAGTTCTTC. As protein: CASSSAPTLQFF.

The chain uses TRBV2 and TRBJ1-2; the match to TRBD1 covers 7 bases. This CDR3 spans 12 amino acids. Unmatched junction bases numbered 5, after V lost 6 bases and J lost 7 bases. In germline, CDR1 is SNHLY, CDR2 FYNNEI. The CDR3 DNA reads as TGTGCCAGCAGGACAGGGTATAGTGGCTACACCTTC. It encodes CASRTGYSGYTF.

The chain couples TRBV2 to TRBJ2-7, with D possibly TRBD1 on 5 matching bases. The CDR3 sequence is 15 residues long. Germline loops: CDR1 SNHLY, CDR2 FYNNEI. Trimming pared 8 bases from V and 3 bases from J, leaving 20 bases between. This CDR3 is CASYPDSVTVYEQYF. The CDR3 coding sequence is TGTGCCAGCTATCCTGACAGCGTGACCGTCTACGAGCAGTACTTC.

This clone was found a few times. This chain joins TRBV2 and TRBJ1-4; unclear D gene. Trimming shortened V by 6 bases and J by 0 bases, and 8 bases separated the two germline ends. The CDR3 consists of 14 residues. From germline, CDR1 is SNHLY and CDR2 FYNNEI. CDR3 DNA sequence: TGTGCCAGCAGGATGTACTCAACTAATGAAAAACTGTTTTTT. Protein sequence: CASRMYSTNEKLFF.

The rearrangement links TRBV4-1 to TRBJ2-4; no clear D. The V end lost 5 bases, the J end lost 1 base, and 12 bases lay between the germline ends. The CDR3 loop spans 15 amino acids. Germline CDR1 and CDR2: MGHRA and YSYEKL. CDR3 nucleotides: TGCGCCAGCAGCGAAGGGATTGGGGCCAAAAACATTCAGTACTTC. This translates into CASSEGIGAKNIQYF.

J is TRBJ2-1 and V is TRBV30; D call uncertain. The V gene's germline CDR1 is GTSNPN and CDR2 SVGIG (reference sequence). The CDR3 consists of 11 residues. V was clipped by 2 bases and J by 5 bases, with 4 bases between them. DNA of the CDR3: TGTGCCTGGAGTTTCAACAATGAGCAGTTCTTC. Translating gives CAWSFNNEQFF.

In its sample, this clone was seen a few times. The chain couples TRBV7-9 to TRBJ1-1; 10 positions match TRBD1. Looked up from germline, CDR1 is SEHNR and CDR2 is FQNEAQ (reference sequence). V shed 3 bases, J shed 2 bases, and the junction held 6 bases outside the gene matches. This CDR3 region has 16 residues. The CDR3 nucleotides read TGTGCCAGCAGCTTCGACAGGGGGCAAGGAAACACTGAAGCTTTCTTT. It translates to CASSFDRGQGNTEAFF.

The chain employs TRBV30 and TRBJ1-3; D is undetermined. Looked up from germline, CDR1 is GTSNPN and CDR2 is SVGIG (reference sequence). The CDR3 is 14 residues long. The ends were cut back, 4 bases at V and 0 bases at J, with 10 bases in the middle. In nucleotides, the CDR3 is TGTGCCTGGAAAAGGCAGAGCTCTGGAAACACCATATATTTT. Its protein is CAWKRQSSGNTIYF. The entire variable domain, with the rest obtained from reference TRBV30 and TRBJ1-3, is as follows: SQTIHQWPATLVQPVGSPLSLECTVEGTSNPNLYWYRQAAGRGLQLLFYSVGIGQISSEVPQNLSASRPQDRQFILSSKKLLLSDSGFYLCAWKRQSSGNTIYFGEGSWLTVV.

This clone is a singleton in its sample. The gene calls are TRBV7-8 and TRBJ2-3; TRBD2 agrees at 12 bases. This CDR3 region has 16 residues. With 0 bases clipped from V and 5 bases from J, the junction kept 3 bases outside the gene matches. Germline V gene sequence: CDR1 SGHVS, CDR2 FQNEAQ. The CDR3 region is CASSLARLAGVDTQYF. The DNA of the CDR3 is TGTGCCAGCAGCTTAGCCAGACTAGCGGGAGTAGATACGCAGTATTTT.

The rearrangement uses TRBV25-1 and TRBJ2-1; tentatively, D is TRBD1 (6 bases). Germline V gene data show CDR1 as MGHDK and CDR2 as SYGVNS. The CDR3 runs to 16 residues. V lost 4 bases and J 0 bases, leaving 13 bases between the germline ends. Here the CDR3 reads CASSAQGWDSYNEQFF. CDR3 DNA sequence: TGTGCCAGCAGTGCTCAGGGGTGGGACTCCTACAATGAGCAGTTCTTC.

This clone was recorded a few times. This chain links TRBV2 with TRBJ2-3; possible D gene TRBD2, 6 bases. CDR1 is SNHLY and CDR2 is FYNNEI in the germline V gene. CDR3 length equals 11 residues. V was clipped by 7 bases and J by 8 bases, with 10 bases between them. CDR3 DNA: TGTGCCAGCACCTCGGAGGGTACGCAGTATTTT. This codes for CASTSEGTQYF. The variable domain in full, with the rest retrieved from reference TRBV2 and TRBJ2-3, is EPEVTQTPSHQVTQMGQEVILRCVPISNHLYFYWYRQILGQKVEFLVSFYNNEISEKSEIFDDQFSVERPDGSNFTLKIRSTKLEDSAMYFCASTSEGTQYFGPGTRLTVL.

The V gene is TRBV30, the J gene TRBJ2-5; D is ambiguous. The CDR3 consists of 13 residues. Trimming left V 3 bases short and J 2 bases short, with 10 bases between. Germline CDR1 is GTSNPN and CDR2 is SVGIG (reference sequence). The CDR3 DNA sequence: TGTGCCTGGAGGTACCGGACGCAAGAGACCCAGTACTTC. Translating it yields CAWRYRTQETQYF.

V and J are TRBV30 and TRBJ2-1, with 7 bases matching TRBD2. V shed 3 bases and J 9 bases; nucleotides not matched to a gene: 8. CDR3 size: 13 residues. Germline-derived CDR1 and CDR2 are GTSNPN and SVGIG (reference sequence). For the CDR3, the DNA is TGTGCCTGGAGCGGACTAGGCTTTCTTGAGCAGTTCTTC. Protein product: CAWSGLGFLEQFF.

V and J are TRBV6-1 and TRBJ1-2; D call uncertain. The ends were cut back, 3 bases at V and 2 bases at J, with 7 bases in the middle. The CDR3 runs to 13 residues. Germline V gene data show CDR1 as MNHNS and CDR2 as SASEGT. The CDR3 sequence: CASSEADNYGYTF. The CDR3 nucleotides read TGTGCCAGCAGTGAGGCAGACAACTATGGCTACACCTTC.

Concerning this clone: Different DNA sequences within this sample yield the same CDR3. The chain has TRBV18 and TRBJ2-5; 7 bases fit TRBD1. With V trimmed by 4 bases and J by 2 bases, 1 base remained unmatched. This CDR3 region has 13 residues. Germline assignment: CDR1 KGHSH and CDR2 LQKENI. The CDR3 nucleotides are TGTGCCAGCTCACTGGGACAGCAAGAGACCCAGTACTTC. This sequence encodes CASSLGQQETQYF.

This clone was counted a few times. The chain employs TRBV7-3 and TRBJ2-1; 7 nucleotides match TRBD1. This CDR3 is built from 12 residues. The germline gives CDR1 SGHTA, CDR2 FQGTGA. J gave up 14 bases and V 5 bases, and 9 bases lay outside the gene matches. CDR3 residues: CASSAQGTEKFF. As DNA, the CDR3 is TGTGCCAGCAGCGCCCAGGGGACAGAAAAGTTCTTC.

In nucleotides, the CDR3 is TGCGCCAGCAGCCATAACAGGGGGCCTAATGAAAAACTGTTTTTT. As protein: CASSHNRGPNEKLFF. V and J are TRBV4-1 and TRBJ1-4; 9 bases map to TRBD1. The CDR3 runs to 15 residues. Germline values: CDR1 MGHRA, CDR2 YSYEKL. V lost 3 bases and J lost 3; bases outside the gene matches: 2.

J is TRBJ1-2 and V is TRBV9; no clear D gene. The germline gives CDR1 SGDLS, CDR2 YYNGEE. V gave up 0 bases and J gave up 4 bases, with 10 bases separating them. This CDR3 is 14 amino acids long. The CDR3 loop is CASSVEWVGYGYTF. CDR3 coding DNA: TGTGCCAGCAGCGTAGAGTGGGTGGGCTATGGCTACACCTTC.

This clone came up a few times. The gene calls are TRBV23-1 and TRBJ2-7, with TRBD1 matching 7 bases. TRBV23-1 is assigned to the ORF class and has an uncertain function. Losses at the gene ends were 2 bases for V and 1 base for J; bases not matched to a gene: 8. This CDR3 has 16 residues. The CDR3 loop reads CASSQRGDRASYEQYF. CDR3 nucleotide sequence: TGCGCCAGCAGTCAAAGAGGAGACAGGGCTTCCTACGAGCAGTACTTC.

Comment on this clone: The same CDR3 can be traced to other DNA sequences in this sample. The rearrangement uses TRBV7-9 and TRBJ1-2; 10 bases match TRBD1. The CDR3 consists of 14 residues. With 4 bases clipped from V and 5 bases from J, the junction kept 4 bases outside the gene matches. The germline CDR1 and CDR2 sequences are SEHNR and FQNEAQ (reference sequence). CDR3 region: CASSSGQGGYGYTF. The CDR3 coding sequence is TGTGCCAGCAGCTCCGGACAGGGGGGGTATGGCTACACCTTC.

The V gene is TRBV4-1, the J gene TRBJ2-3; 12 positions agree with TRBD2. The germline V gene encodes CDR1 MGHRA and CDR2 YSYEKL. Trimming cost V 1 base and J 1 base; bases outside gene matches: 0. The CDR3 contains 16 residues. CDR3 DNA: TGCGCCAGCAGCCAAGGGACTAGCGGGGGCACAGATACGCAGTATTTT. It encodes CASSQGTSGGTDTQYF.

The CDR3 DNA reads TGCGCCAGCATACAGGGTGAGGACACTGAAGCTTTCTTT. Protein: CASIQGEDTEAFF. V gene TRBV5-1 combines with J gene TRBJ1-1; D may be TRBD1 (6 bases). In germline, CDR1 is SGHRS, CDR2 YFSETQ. This CDR3 contains 13 residues. V dropped 6 bases and J dropped 3 bases, with 12 bases sitting between them.

This chain uses TRBV15 with TRBJ2-7; 7 nucleotides align to TRBD1. The CDR3 covers 13 residues. CDR1 and CDR2 (germline): LNHNV, YYDKDF (reference sequence). J was trimmed by 6 bases and V by 2 bases; bases with no gene match: 4. The CDR3 here is CATSRLNRGEQYF. The CDR3 nucleotides read TGTGCCACCAGCAGATTGAACAGGGGCGAGCAGTACTTC.

The J gene is TRBJ2-1, the V gene TRBV7-2; no definite D call. The ends were cut back, 5 bases at V and 1 base at J, with 18 bases in the middle. The V gene's germline CDR1 is SGHTA and CDR2 FQGNSA. The CDR3 contains 17 residues. Here the CDR3 DNA reads TGTGCCAGCAGCGGAAATCGGTTGGGGAAATCCTACAATGAGCAGTTCTTC. It yields the protein CASSGNRLGKSYNEQFF.